This T cell receptor (beta chain) is drawn from a study of blood T cell repertoires in COVID-19. Study summary: The samples span acute and convalescent COVID-19 from the United States, Italy and Spain.

In the authors' workflow: Reference gene primer amplification gave estimated nucleated cell counts. Sequenced by immunoSEQ multiplex PCR; TCRdb stores in-frame clones only, minus some. V and J calls and clone size are as listed in that table; D and trimming were resolved from the DNA. The table has around 140,000 clones, about 90% seen once. This CDR3 spans 15 amino acids. Germline V gene lookup returns CDR1 SGHRS and CDR2 YFSETQ. Trimming stripped 5 bases from V and 5 bases from J, with 14 bases between. This clone was recorded only once. The sequence was obtained from a man aged 45-60 years with active COVID-19. Sequencing used peripheral blood. The chain links TRBV5-1 to TRBJ1-6, with D uncertain. The CDR3 reads CASSYLGNDNSPLHF. CDR3 DNA: TGCGCCAGCAGTTACCTCGGGAATGATAATTCACCCCTCCACTTT.